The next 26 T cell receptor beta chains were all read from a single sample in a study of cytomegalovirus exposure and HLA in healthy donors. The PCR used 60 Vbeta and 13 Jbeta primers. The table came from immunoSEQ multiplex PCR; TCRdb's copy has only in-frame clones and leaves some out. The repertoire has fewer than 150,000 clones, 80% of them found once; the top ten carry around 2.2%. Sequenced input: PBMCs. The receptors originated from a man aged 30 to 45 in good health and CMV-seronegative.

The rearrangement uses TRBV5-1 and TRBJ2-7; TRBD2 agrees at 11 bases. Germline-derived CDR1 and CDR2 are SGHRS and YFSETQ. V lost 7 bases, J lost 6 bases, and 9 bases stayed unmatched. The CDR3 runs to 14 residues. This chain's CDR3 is CASAWALAGGEQYF. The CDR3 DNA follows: TGCGCCAGCGCGTGGGCTCTAGCGGGAGGCGAGCAGTACTTC.

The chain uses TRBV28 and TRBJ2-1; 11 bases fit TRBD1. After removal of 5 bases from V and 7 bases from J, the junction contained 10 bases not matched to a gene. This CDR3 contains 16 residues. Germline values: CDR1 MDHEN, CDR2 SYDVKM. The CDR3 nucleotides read TGTGCCAGCAGTGACCCAGGACAGGGGGCGAGGAATGAGCAGTTCTTC. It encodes CASSDPGQGARNEQFF.

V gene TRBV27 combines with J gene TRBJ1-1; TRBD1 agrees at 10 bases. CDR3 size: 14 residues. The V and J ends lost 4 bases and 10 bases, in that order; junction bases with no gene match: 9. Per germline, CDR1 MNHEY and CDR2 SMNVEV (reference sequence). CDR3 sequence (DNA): TGTGCCAGCAGTTCCCTTCCGGGACAGGGGCGAGCTTTCTTT. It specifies CASSSLPGQGRAFF.

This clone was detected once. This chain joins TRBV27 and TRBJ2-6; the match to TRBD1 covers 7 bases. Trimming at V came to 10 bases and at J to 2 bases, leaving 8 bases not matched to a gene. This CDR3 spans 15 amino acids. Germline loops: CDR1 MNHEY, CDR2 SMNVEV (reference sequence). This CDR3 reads CATHSTGAGANVLTF. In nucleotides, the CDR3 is TGTGCCACCCACTCCACAGGGGCTGGGGCCAACGTCCTGACTTTC.

CDR3 residues: CASSFSGTENTEAFF. The CDR3 DNA follows: TGCGCCAGCAGCTTTTCCGGGACAGAGAACACTGAAGCTTTCTTT. The V gene is TRBV5-1, the J gene TRBJ1-1; TRBD1 aligns across 7 bases. The CDR3 spans 15 residues. CDR1 and CDR2 (germline): SGHRS, YFSETQ. V shed 2 bases and J 1 base; nucleotides not matched to a gene: 5.

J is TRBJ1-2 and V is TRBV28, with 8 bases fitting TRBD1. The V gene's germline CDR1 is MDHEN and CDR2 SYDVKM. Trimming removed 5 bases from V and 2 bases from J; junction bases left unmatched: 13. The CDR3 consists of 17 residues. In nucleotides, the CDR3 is TGTGCCAGCAGTCTAGGGACAGGTCTAGGGTACAACTATGGCTACACCTTC. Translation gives CASSLGTGLGYNYGYTF.

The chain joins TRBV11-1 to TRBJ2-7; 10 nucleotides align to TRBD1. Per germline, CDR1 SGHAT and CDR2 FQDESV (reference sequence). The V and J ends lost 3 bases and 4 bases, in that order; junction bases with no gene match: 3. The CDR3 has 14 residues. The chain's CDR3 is CASSLGQGTYEQYF. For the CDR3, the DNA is TGTGCCAGCAGCTTGGGACAGGGGACTTACGAGCAGTACTTC.

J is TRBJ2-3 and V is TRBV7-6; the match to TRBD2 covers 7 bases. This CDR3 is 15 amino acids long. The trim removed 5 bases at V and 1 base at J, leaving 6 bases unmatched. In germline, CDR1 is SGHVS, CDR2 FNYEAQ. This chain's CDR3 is CASSRGEVGTDTQYF. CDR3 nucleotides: TGTGCCAGCAGCCGGGGGGAGGTGGGCACAGATACGCAGTATTTT.

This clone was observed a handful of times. CDR3 nucleotides: TGTGCCAGCAGCGCGGGACAGCAAGACGAGCAGTACTTC. It encodes CASSAGQQDEQYF. V is TRBV7-2 and J is TRBJ2-7, with a possible D match to TRBD1 (7 bases). Germline CDR1 and CDR2: SGHTA and FQGNSA. The CDR3 covers 13 residues. The V end was cut by 5 bases, the J end by 5 bases, with 13 bases between.

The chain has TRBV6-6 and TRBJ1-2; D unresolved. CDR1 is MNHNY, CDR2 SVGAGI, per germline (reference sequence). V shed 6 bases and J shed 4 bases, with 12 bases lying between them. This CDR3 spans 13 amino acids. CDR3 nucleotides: TGTGCCAGCAGCCCCCCCGGTTCCTATGGCTACACCTTC. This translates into CASSPPGSYGYTF.

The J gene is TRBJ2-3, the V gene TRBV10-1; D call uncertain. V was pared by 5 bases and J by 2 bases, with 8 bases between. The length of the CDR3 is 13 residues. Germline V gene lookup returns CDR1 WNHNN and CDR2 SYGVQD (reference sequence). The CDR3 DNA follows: TGCGCCAGCAGTATGAGAGACACAGATACGCAGTATTTT. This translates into CASSMRDTDTQYF.

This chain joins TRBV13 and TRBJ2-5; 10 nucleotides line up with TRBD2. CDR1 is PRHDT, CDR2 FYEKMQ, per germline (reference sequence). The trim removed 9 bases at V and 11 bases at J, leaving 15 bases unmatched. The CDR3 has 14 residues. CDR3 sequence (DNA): TGTGCCAGTCTTATAGCGGGAGGAAAACAGGGGCAGTACTTC. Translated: CASLIAGGKQGQYF.

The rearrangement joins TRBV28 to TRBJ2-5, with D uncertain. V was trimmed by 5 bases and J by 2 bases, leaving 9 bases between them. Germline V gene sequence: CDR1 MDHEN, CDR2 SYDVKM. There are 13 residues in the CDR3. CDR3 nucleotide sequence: TGTGCCAGCAGTCTCCCTCTTCAAGAGACCCAGTACTTC. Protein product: CASSLPLQETQYF.

The CDR3 sequence: CASSLELGRGDEQYF. CDR3 in DNA: TGTGCCAGCAGCTTGGAATTGGGCAGGGGGGACGAGCAGTACTTC. The rearrangement uses TRBV5-4 and TRBJ2-7, with a tentative D call TRBD1 (7 bases). CDR1 SGHNT and CDR2 YYREEE come from the germline V gene (reference sequence). V was shortened by 0 bases and J by 5 bases, with 15 bases between the two germline ends. The CDR3 sequence is 15 residues long.

The CDR3 loop reads CASSEGRYSPLHF. The CDR3 nucleotides read TGTGCCAGCAGTGAAGGGAGATATTCACCCCTCCACTTT. V usage is TRBV2 and J usage is TRBJ1-6; D call uncertain. Germline CDR1 reads SNHLY; CDR2 reads FYNNEI. The CDR3 sequence is 13 residues long. The V gene lost 1 base and the J gene lost 8 bases, with 6 bases spanning the gap.

The CDR3 DNA sequence: TGTGCCAGCAGCTTAGCGGGAGGGATTGTAGCCAAAAACATTCAGTACTTC. Amino acid sequence: CASSLAGGIVAKNIQYF. This rearrangement joins TRBV7-2 to TRBJ2-4; 7 nucleotides line up with TRBD2. Trimming took 0 bases from V and 0 from J; bases not matched to a gene: 5. The CDR3 is 17 residues long. The V gene's germline CDR1 is SGHTA and CDR2 FQGNSA.

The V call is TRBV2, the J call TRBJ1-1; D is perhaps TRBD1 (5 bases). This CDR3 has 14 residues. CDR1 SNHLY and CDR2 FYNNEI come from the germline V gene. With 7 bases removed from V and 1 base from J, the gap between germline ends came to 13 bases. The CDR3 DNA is TGTGCCAGCAATAAACGGGGGGGGAACACTGAAGCTTTCTTT. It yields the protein CASNKRGGNTEAFF.

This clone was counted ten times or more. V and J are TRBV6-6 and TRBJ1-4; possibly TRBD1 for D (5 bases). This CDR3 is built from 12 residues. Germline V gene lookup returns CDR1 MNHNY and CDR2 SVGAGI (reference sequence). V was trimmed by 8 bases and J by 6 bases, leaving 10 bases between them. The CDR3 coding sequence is TGTGCCAGCTCGGCAGGGCATGAAAAACTGTTTTTT. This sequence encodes CASSAGHEKLFF.

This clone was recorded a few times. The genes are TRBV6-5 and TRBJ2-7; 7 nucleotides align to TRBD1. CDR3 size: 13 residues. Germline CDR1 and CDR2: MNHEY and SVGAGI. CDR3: CVSPGQWTGEQYF. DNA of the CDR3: TGTGTTTCACCGGGACAGTGGACGGGCGAGCAGTACTTC.

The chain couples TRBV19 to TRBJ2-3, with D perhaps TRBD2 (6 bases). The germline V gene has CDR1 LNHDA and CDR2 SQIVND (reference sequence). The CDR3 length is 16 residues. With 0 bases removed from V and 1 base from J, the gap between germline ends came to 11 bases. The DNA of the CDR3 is TGTGCCAGTAGTATAGAGACCGGGAGCGGCACAGATACGCAGTATTTT. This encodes CASSIETGSGTDTQYF.

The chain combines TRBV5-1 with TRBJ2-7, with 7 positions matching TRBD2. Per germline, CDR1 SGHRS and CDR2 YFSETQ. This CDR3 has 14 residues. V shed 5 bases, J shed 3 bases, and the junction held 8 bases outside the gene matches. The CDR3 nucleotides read TGCGCCAGCAGTACTTCTGCGGGGGACTACGAGCAGTACTTC. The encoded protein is CASSTSAGDYEQYF. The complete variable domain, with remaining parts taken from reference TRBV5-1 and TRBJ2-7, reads KAGVTQTPRYLIKTRGQQVTLSCSPISGHRSVSWYQQTPGQGLQFLFEYFSETQRNKGNFPGRFSGRQFSNSRSEMNVSTLELGDSALYLCASSTSAGDYEQYFGPGTRLTVT.

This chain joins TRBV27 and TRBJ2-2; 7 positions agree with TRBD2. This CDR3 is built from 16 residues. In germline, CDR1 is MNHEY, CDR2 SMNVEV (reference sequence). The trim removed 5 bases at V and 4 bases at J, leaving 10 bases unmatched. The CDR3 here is CASSPGISGRTGELFF. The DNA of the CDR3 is TGTGCCAGCAGTCCCGGGATTAGCGGGCGCACCGGGGAGCTGTTTTTT.

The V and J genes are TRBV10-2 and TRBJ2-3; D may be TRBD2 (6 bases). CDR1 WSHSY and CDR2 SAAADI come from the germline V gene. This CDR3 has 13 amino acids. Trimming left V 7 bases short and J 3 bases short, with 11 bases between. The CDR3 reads CASMREPTDTQYF. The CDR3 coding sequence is TGCGCCAGCATGCGGGAACCGACAGATACGCAGTATTTT.

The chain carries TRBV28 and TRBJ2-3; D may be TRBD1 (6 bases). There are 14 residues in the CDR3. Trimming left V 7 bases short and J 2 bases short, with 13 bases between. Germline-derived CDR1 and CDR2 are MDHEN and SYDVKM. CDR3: CASTPDSVTDTQYF. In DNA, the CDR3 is TGTGCCAGCACCCCGGACAGCGTCACAGATACGCAGTATTTT.

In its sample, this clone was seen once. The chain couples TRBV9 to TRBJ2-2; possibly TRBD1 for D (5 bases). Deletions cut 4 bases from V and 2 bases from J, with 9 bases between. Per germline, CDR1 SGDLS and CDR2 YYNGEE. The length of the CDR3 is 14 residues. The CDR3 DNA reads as TGTGCCAGCAGCCCGACAGCTAACACCGGGGAGCTGTTTTTT. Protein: CASSPTANTGELFF.

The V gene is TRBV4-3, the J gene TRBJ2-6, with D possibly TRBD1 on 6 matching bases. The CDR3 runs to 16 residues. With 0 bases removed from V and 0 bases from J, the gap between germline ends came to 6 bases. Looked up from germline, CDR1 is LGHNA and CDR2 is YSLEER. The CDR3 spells CASSQEGHSGANVLTF. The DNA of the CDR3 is TGCGCCAGCAGCCAAGAGGGACACTCTGGGGCCAACGTCCTGACTTTC.